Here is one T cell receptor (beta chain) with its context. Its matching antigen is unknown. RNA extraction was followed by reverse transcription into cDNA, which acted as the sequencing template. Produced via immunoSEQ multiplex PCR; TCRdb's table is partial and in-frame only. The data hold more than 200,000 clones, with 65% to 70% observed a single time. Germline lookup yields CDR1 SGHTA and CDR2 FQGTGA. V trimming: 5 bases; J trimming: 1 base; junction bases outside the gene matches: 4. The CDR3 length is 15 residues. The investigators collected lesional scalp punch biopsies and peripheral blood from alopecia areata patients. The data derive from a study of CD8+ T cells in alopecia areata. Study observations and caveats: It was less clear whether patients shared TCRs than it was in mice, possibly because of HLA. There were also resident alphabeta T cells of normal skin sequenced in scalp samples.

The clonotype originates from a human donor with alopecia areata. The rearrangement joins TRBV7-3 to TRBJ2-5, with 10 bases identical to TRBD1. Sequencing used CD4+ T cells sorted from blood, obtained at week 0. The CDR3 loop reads CASSPRTGGQETQYF. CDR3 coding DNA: TGTGCCAGCAGCCCTCGGACAGGGGGCCAAGAGACCCAGTACTTC.